This T cell receptor (beta chain) comes out of a study of vaccination and CD4 T cells after COVID-19. Study information: Median time from second vaccine dose to sampling was 72 days (14 to 241). Control cultures received a CEFX pool, an HIV-1 Nef pool, or no peptide.

Described treatment: approximately 9-day PBMC culture with coronavirus spike peptide pools or control peptides (ViraFEST assay). The unexposed donor's CD4+ T cells were collected before the COVID-19 pandemic (2011-2018). After expanding antigen-specific T cells with peptide pools, ViraFEST sequenced their TCRs. The medium had half its volume replaced with fresh IL-2 medium on days 3 and 7. Scientists ran DNA taken from cultured CD4+ T cells through the Oncomine TCR Beta short-read assay for sequencing. After culture, CD4+ T cells served as the source for genomic DNA extraction. MiXCR was run by TCRdb on the PCR reads, yielding one entry per CDR3 protein. The sample contains around 9,000 distinct CDR3 sequences, more than 25% of which appear only once. About this clonotype itself: As yet, its antigen is unknown.

This CDR3 region has 16 residues. Trimming left V 2 bases short and J 0 bases short, with 12 bases between. Germline CDR1 reads LNHDA; CDR2 reads SQIVND (reference sequence). V gene TRBV19 combines with J gene TRBJ2-3, with D possibly TRBD2 on 6 matching bases. This sequence was found in a human donor in good health. The sample consisted of CD4+ T cells from blood, cultured in vitro. DNA of the CDR3: TGTGCCAGTAGTATACGGGGGACCCCTAGCACAGATACGCAGTATTTT. The encoded protein is CASSIRGTPSTDTQYF.